The present entry profiles one T cell receptor (beta chain) with its context. Antigen specificity is unknown. The CDR3 does not end in the conserved phenylalanine or tryptophan, so this is likely a read error. This CDR3 contains 10 residues. Germline loops: CDR1 LNHDA, CDR2 SQIVND (reference sequence). Between the trimmed V and J ends, which lost 9 bases and 7 bases, there was a span of 9 bases. PCR employed 60 Vbeta and 13 Jbeta primers. Libraries were prepared by immunoSEQ multiplex PCR; TCRdb keeps only in-frame clonotypes and omits some of them. The sample has over 30,000 clones, more than 65% seen once. This sample was taken from a study of cytomegalovirus exposure and HLA in healthy donors. The study's findings and limits: A previous analysis found most TCR beta V segments productive roughly 90% or roughly 30% of the time. No immune exposure information besides CMV serostatus was available. Three chains linked to CMV were shown in vitro to be specific for CMV antigens.

The TCR originated in a woman younger than 35 in good health and CMV-seronegative. V usage is TRBV19 and J usage is TRBJ1-2; D is ambiguous. Material: PBMCs. The CDR3 DNA reads TGTGCCAGCCGAGCGAGTGGCTACACCCTC. Translated: CASRASGYTL.